The 8 T cell receptor beta chains below all came from one sample that was sequenced in a study of T cells in narcolepsy. This table comes from immunoSEQ multiplex PCR, and its TCRdb copy is limited to in-frame clones, with some not included. This sample has tens of thousands of clones, with about 90% found just once. Sequencing used CD45RA- memory CD4+ T cells from PBMCs. The receptors stem from a human donor with narcolepsy.

This chain uses TRBV5-6 with TRBJ2-5; 11 positions match TRBD2. Germline V gene sequence: CDR1 SGHDT, CDR2 YYEEEE. The CDR3 runs to 14 residues. V lost 4 bases, J lost 4 bases, and 3 bases stayed unmatched. The CDR3 reads CASSLSGRGETQYF. The CDR3 bases are TGTGCCAGCAGCCTTAGCGGGAGGGGAGAGACCCAGTACTTC. The whole variable domain, remainder taken from reference TRBV5-6 and TRBJ2-5, is DAGVTQSPTHLIKTRGQQVTLRCSPKSGHDTVSWYQQALGQGPQFIFQYYEEEERQRGNFPDRFSGHQFPNYSSELNVNALLLGDSALYLCASSLSGRGETQYFGPGTRLLVL.

The chain couples TRBV4-3 to TRBJ2-5; TRBD2 agrees at 9 bases. Germline lookup yields CDR1 LGHNA and CDR2 YSLEER. CDR3 length: 16 residues. V gave up 2 bases and J gave up 0 bases; unmatched junction bases: 4. DNA for the CDR3: TGCGCCAGCAGCCAAAGACTAGCGGTAGACCAAGAGACCCAGTACTTC. Translating it yields CASSQRLAVDQETQYF.

This clone has more than one count but fewer than ten. The chain has TRBV5-5 and TRBJ1-1, with a tentative D call TRBD1 (6 bases). The ends were cut back, 4 bases at V and 12 bases at J, with 22 bases in the middle. The length of the CDR3 is 14 residues. Germline V lookup: CDR1 SGHKS, CDR2 YYEKEE (reference sequence). CDR3 coding DNA: TGTGCCAGCAGCCCTGCGGGGGCGGGGCGAAGGTCTTTCTTT. Amino acid sequence: CASSPAGAGRRSFF.

This clone was seen once. The chain is built from TRBV4-3 and TRBJ2-7; D tentatively reads TRBD1 or TRBD2 (7 bases each). Looked up from germline, CDR1 is LGHNA and CDR2 is YSLEER. There are 15 residues in the CDR3. Deletions cut 1 base from V and 4 bases from J, with 14 bases between. The CDR3 DNA sequence: TGCGCCAGCAGCCAAGGGCTAGCGGACAGGTACGAGCAGTACTTC. This sequence encodes CASSQGLADRYEQYF.

This clone was counted only a few times. The chain joins TRBV7-2 to TRBJ2-5; 7 positions match TRBD1. CDR3 length: 14 amino acids. Unmatched junction bases numbered 8, after V lost 5 bases and J lost 5 bases. Per germline, CDR1 SGHTA and CDR2 FQGNSA. CDR3 sequence: CASSGRTGWETQYF. The CDR3 coding sequence is TGTGCCAGCAGCGGCAGGACAGGCTGGGAGACCCAGTACTTC.

The rearrangement joins TRBV6-1 to TRBJ1-5, with D perhaps matching TRBD1 (5 bases). The V end lost 0 bases, the J end lost 4 bases, and 7 bases lay between the germline ends. Germline CDR1 and CDR2: MNHNS and SASEGT. There are 14 residues in the CDR3. The CDR3 protein is CASSEAQGNQPQHF. The CDR3 bases are TGTGCCAGCAGTGAAGCCCAGGGAAATCAGCCCCAGCATTTT.

V and J are TRBV7-9 and TRBJ2-7; tentatively, D is TRBD1 (5 bases). CDR1 is SEHNR, CDR2 FQNEAQ, per germline (reference sequence). This CDR3 contains 12 residues. V was pared by 3 bases and J by 6 bases, with 9 bases between. The CDR3 nucleotides read TGTGCCAGCAGCTTCGAGACAGCCGAGCAGTACTTC. Its protein is CASSFETAEQYF.

The chain employs TRBV7-2 and TRBJ1-2; the D is unclear. The CDR3 runs 16 residues. Trimming took 1 base from V and 3 from J, leaving 15 bases between them. Looked up from germline, CDR1 is SGHTA and CDR2 is FQGNSA. The CDR3 loop reads CASSLDAVENHYGYTF. In DNA, the CDR3 is TGTGCCAGCAGCTTAGACGCTGTTGAGAACCACTATGGCTACACCTTC.